These 24 T cell receptor beta chains were all obtained from the same sample, sequenced in a study of brain T cells in children with intractable seizures. Clones were sequenced by immunoSEQ multiplex PCR, and TCRdb holds only the in-frame ones, with some missing. There are about 320,000 clones in the sample; 93% occur only once, and about 6% lies in the top ten. Time point denoted: blood from clinic visit 5 months post-surgery; TSC patient then seizure free. Here the sequenced sample was peripheral blood, taken about 5 months after surgery. The receptor source for this set is a boy under two years old with tuberous sclerosis and intractable seizures.

The chain carries TRBV12-3 or TRBV12-4 and TRBJ2-5; no firm D call. Trimming took off 3 bases at V and 9 bases at J, with 8 bases between the two ends. There are 11 residues in the CDR3. CDR3 protein: CASSLDGAQYF. In DNA, the CDR3 is TGTGCCAGCAGTTTGGATGGGGCCCAGTACTTC.

This clone appeared a single time. V and J are TRBV6-4 and TRBJ1-2, with no clear D. CDR1 and CDR2 (germline): MRHNA, SNTAGT. This CDR3 region has 14 residues. V dropped 8 bases and J dropped 0 bases, with 13 bases sitting between them. The CDR3 DNA sequence: TGTGCCAGCTTTCGGGCGGAAACTAACTATGGCTACACCTTC. It codes for CASFRAETNYGYTF.

V and J are TRBV6-6 and TRBJ1-2; perhaps TRBD1 as D (5 bases). The germline CDR1 and CDR2 sequences are MNHNY and SVGAGI (reference sequence). Trimming pared 0 bases from V and 2 bases from J, leaving 13 bases between. The CDR3 loop spans 16 amino acids. The CDR3 DNA follows: TGTGCCAGCAGTTACTCAGGGGCAGGGTCAAACTATGGCTACACCTTC. Residues: CASSYSGAGSNYGYTF.

The CDR3 bases are TGTGCCAGCAGTCCGGGAACCTACGAGCAGTACTTC. It encodes CASSPGTYEQYF. This chain connects TRBV27 to TRBJ2-7; perhaps TRBD2 as D (5 bases). Per the germline V gene, CDR1 is MNHEY and CDR2 is SMNVEV (reference sequence). The CDR3 has 12 residues. V lost 5 bases and J 2 bases, leaving 7 bases between the germline ends.

This chain uses TRBV24-1 with TRBJ2-5, with 9 nucleotides matching TRBD2. Germline CDR1 is KGHDR and CDR2 is SFDVKD. This CDR3 region has 16 residues. V shed 4 bases and J 5 bases; nucleotides not matched to a gene: 10. The CDR3: CATSESLAGWEETQYF. The CDR3 coding sequence is TGTGCCACCAGTGAATCCCTAGCGGGATGGGAGGAGACCCAGTACTTC.

V usage is TRBV14 and J usage is TRBJ1-1, with D possibly being TRBD1 (5 bases). V was clipped by 1 base and J by 4 bases, with 13 bases between them. This CDR3 spans 15 amino acids. Germline V lookup: CDR1 SGHDN, CDR2 FVKESK. CDR3 DNA sequence: TGTGCCAGCAGCCAAGCCTTTGGGGGGGGCACTGAAGCTTTCTTT. This encodes CASSQAFGGGTEAFF.

The chain combines TRBV19 with TRBJ1-1; unclear D gene. V was trimmed by 11 bases and J by 1 base, leaving 14 bases between them. Germline V gene lookup returns CDR1 LNHDA and CDR2 SQIVND (reference sequence). CDR3 length: 13 residues. The chain's CDR3 is CACRSFGNTEAFF. For the CDR3, the DNA is TGTGCCTGCAGATCCTTCGGGAACACTGAAGCTTTCTTT. Variable domain in full (rest from reference TRBV19 and TRBJ1-1): DGGITQSPKYLFRKEGQNVTLSCEQNLNHDAMYWYRQDPGQGLRLIYYSQIVNDFQKGDIAEGYSVSREKKESFPLTVTSAQKNPTAFYLCACRSFGNTEAFFGQGTRLTVV.

The V call is TRBV27, the J call TRBJ2-5; TRBD2 matches 7 bases. The ends lost 3 bases at V and 0 bases at J; junction bases unmatched: 4. The CDR3 spans 15 residues. Germline CDR1 MNHEY, CDR2 SMNVEV (reference sequence). CDR3 in DNA: TGTGCCAGCAGTTTCCGGGCGGGGGACCAAGAGACCCAGTACTTC. It translates to CASSFRAGDQETQYF.

Note on this clone: A junction end diverges from the germline sequence, so it may reflect a read error. V gene TRBV6-6 combines with J gene TRBJ1-5, with D tentatively TRBD1 (5 bases). The CDR3 extends over 14 amino acids. Germline V lookup: CDR1 MNHNY, CDR2 SVGAGI (reference sequence). CDR3 amino acids: CASSYWDSNRPQHF. CDR3 bases: TGTGCCAGCAGTTATTGGGACTCAAATCGGCCCCAGCATTTT.

The V gene is TRBV6-1, the J gene TRBJ2-1; no clear D. Trimming cost V 2 bases and J 5 bases, with 7 bases left between them. CDR3 length: 13 residues. Germline CDR1 reads MNHNS; CDR2 reads SASEGT. CDR3 sequence reads: CASSEWKNNEQFF. Written as DNA, the CDR3 is TGTGCCAGCAGTGAATGGAAGAACAATGAGCAGTTCTTC.

Note on this clone: The junction shows a germline mismatch at one end, possibly a read error. This chain connects TRBV6-2 or TRBV6-3 to TRBJ2-1; 7 positions agree with TRBD1. This CDR3 has 12 residues. Germline loops: CDR1 MNHEY, CDR2 SVGEGT. The CDR3 sequence: CASSYSTGPTVF. In DNA form, the CDR3 reads TGTGCCAGCAGCTACTCGACAGGGCCCACGGTCTTC.

J is TRBJ1-5 and V is TRBV27; possible D gene TRBD1, 6 bases. The CDR3 runs 16 residues. Between the trimmed V and J ends, which lost 1 base and 0 bases, there was a span of 10 bases. Germline V gives CDR1 MNHEY, CDR2 SMNVEV (reference sequence). The CDR3, as DNA: TGTGCCAGCAGTTTATTTTGGACAGATAGCAATCAGCCCCAGCATTTT. Translated, it gives CASSLFWTDSNQPQHF.

V usage is TRBV28 and J usage is TRBJ2-3, with 15 bases lining up with TRBD2. CDR1 MDHEN and CDR2 SYDVKM come from the germline V gene. V trimming: 6 bases; J trimming: 7 bases; junction bases outside the gene matches: 14. The CDR3 covers 18 residues. CDR3 nucleotide sequence: TGTGCCAGCAGCTATCCGGGACTAGCGGGAGGATTCAAGAATACGCAGTATTTT. Translating gives CASSYPGLAGGFKNTQYF.

The chain employs TRBV5-8 and TRBJ2-7; D possibly corresponds to TRBD1 (7 bases). With 4 bases removed from V and 2 bases from J, the gap between germline ends came to 19 bases. The CDR3 loop spans 16 amino acids. The germline V gene has CDR1 SGHTS and CDR2 YDEGEE. The CDR3 protein is CASSPIGGTVTYEQYF. Written as DNA, the CDR3 is TGTGCCAGCAGCCCGATTGGCGGGACAGTCACCTACGAGCAGTACTTC.

The V call is TRBV18, the J call TRBJ1-2; no reliable D call. Trimming removed 2 bases from V and 2 bases from J, with 15 bases in between. CDR3 length equals 16 residues. Germline V gene lookup returns CDR1 KGHSH and CDR2 LQKENI. CDR3 residues: CASSPIRTGRNYGYTF. The CDR3 DNA follows: TGTGCCAGCTCACCAATTAGAACGGGCCGCAACTATGGCTACACCTTC.

V and J are TRBV7-8 and TRBJ2-1, with D possibly matching TRBD2 (5 bases). V was clipped by 5 bases and J by 10 bases, with 12 bases between them. The CDR3 is made up of 12 amino acids. From germline, CDR1 is SGHVS and CDR2 FQNEAQ. As DNA, the CDR3 is TGTGCCAGCAGCCCTCCTTGGAGGGAGCAGTTCTTC. It is translated as CASSPPWREQFF. Drawing the rest from reference TRBV7-8 and TRBJ2-1, the complete variable domain is GAGVSQSPRYKVAKRGQDVALRCDPISGHVSLFWYQQALGQGPEFLTYFQNEAQLDKSGLPSDRFFAERPEGSVSTLKIQRTQQEDSAVYLCASSPPWREQFFGPGTRLTVL.

The chain joins TRBV4-1 to TRBJ2-1, with D maybe TRBD1 (5 bases). Germline V CDR1 and CDR2: MGHRA, YSYEKL. Trimming pared 4 bases from V and 7 bases from J, leaving 17 bases between. The CDR3 is 15 residues long. DNA for the CDR3: TGCGCCAGCAGCCGAGACATGGGGCAAGGGAATGAGCAGTTCTTC. It translates to CASSRDMGQGNEQFF.

The V and J genes are TRBV2 and TRBJ2-1; no clear D gene. Trimming shortened V by 3 bases and J by 4 bases, and 13 bases separated the two germline ends. The CDR3 spans 15 residues. Germline V lookup: CDR1 SNHLY, CDR2 FYNNEI. CDR3 nucleotide sequence: TGTGCCAGCAGTGAGCTTCTTGGGGTTTACAATGAGCAGTTCTTC. Residues: CASSELLGVYNEQFF.

V usage is TRBV7-2 and J usage is TRBJ2-5; D remains ambiguous. Germline-derived CDR1 and CDR2 are SGHTA and FQGNSA. The CDR3 contains 13 residues. The V and J ends lost 3 bases and 0 bases respectively, with 5 bases between them. CDR3 coding DNA: TGTGCCAGCAGCTTTTTGTACCAAGAGACCCAGTACTTC. Encoded protein: CASSFLYQETQYF. The complete variable domain, with remaining parts taken from reference TRBV7-2 and TRBJ2-5, reads GAGVSQSPSNKVTEKGKDVELRCDPISGHTALYWYRQSLGQGLEFLIYFQGNSAPDKSGLPSDRFSAERTGGSVSTLTIQRTQQEDSAVYLCASSFLYQETQYFGPGTRLLVL.

Written as DNA, the CDR3 is TGTGCCTGGAGTGAGGCGACCTACGAGCAGTACTTC. As protein: CAWSEATYEQYF. The chain is built from TRBV30 and TRBJ2-7; no clear D. CDR1 GTSNPN and CDR2 SVGIG come from the germline V gene (reference sequence). The ends were cut back, 1 base at V and 2 bases at J, with 6 bases in the middle. The CDR3 contains 12 residues.

This chain connects TRBV7-8 to TRBJ2-2; TRBD1 might be the D (6 bases). The CDR3 length is 17 residues. Germline CDR1 reads SGHVS; CDR2 reads FQNEAQ. V was clipped by 1 base and J by 7 bases, with 19 bases between them. As DNA, the CDR3 is TGTGCCAGCAGCTTAGACAGGGTACTTTCCGGGTACGGGGAGCTGTTTTTT. Its protein is CASSLDRVLSGYGELFF.

To note about this clone: Sequence at one end of the junction differs from germline and may be a read error. The rearrangement joins TRBV7-7 to TRBJ2-5; TRBD2 aligns across 12 bases. The CDR3 runs 16 residues. In germline, CDR1 is SSHAT, CDR2 FNYEAQ (reference sequence). The CDR3 reads CASSPGLAGHQETQYF. In nucleotides, the CDR3 is TGTGCTAGCAGCCCTGGACTAGCGGGGCACCAAGAGACCCAGTACTTC.

The CDR3 is CASSTPASYEQYF. In nucleotides, the CDR3 is TGTGCCAGCTCCACACCGGCCTCCTACGAGCAGTACTTC. The gene calls are TRBV18 and TRBJ2-7; no reliable D call. Per the germline V gene, CDR1 is KGHSH and CDR2 is LQKENI. The CDR3 is made up of 13 amino acids. The ends were cut back, 6 bases at V and 0 bases at J, with 9 bases in the middle.

This chain joins TRBV6-5 and TRBJ2-5; TRBD2 agrees at 15 bases. Germline assignment: CDR1 MNHEY and CDR2 SVGAGI. Trimming removed 8 bases from V and 5 bases from J; junction bases left unmatched: 6. This CDR3 is built from 15 residues. CDR3: CASSGLAGGGETQYF. DNA for the CDR3: TGTGCCAGCTCGGGACTAGCGGGAGGTGGGGAGACCCAGTACTTC.